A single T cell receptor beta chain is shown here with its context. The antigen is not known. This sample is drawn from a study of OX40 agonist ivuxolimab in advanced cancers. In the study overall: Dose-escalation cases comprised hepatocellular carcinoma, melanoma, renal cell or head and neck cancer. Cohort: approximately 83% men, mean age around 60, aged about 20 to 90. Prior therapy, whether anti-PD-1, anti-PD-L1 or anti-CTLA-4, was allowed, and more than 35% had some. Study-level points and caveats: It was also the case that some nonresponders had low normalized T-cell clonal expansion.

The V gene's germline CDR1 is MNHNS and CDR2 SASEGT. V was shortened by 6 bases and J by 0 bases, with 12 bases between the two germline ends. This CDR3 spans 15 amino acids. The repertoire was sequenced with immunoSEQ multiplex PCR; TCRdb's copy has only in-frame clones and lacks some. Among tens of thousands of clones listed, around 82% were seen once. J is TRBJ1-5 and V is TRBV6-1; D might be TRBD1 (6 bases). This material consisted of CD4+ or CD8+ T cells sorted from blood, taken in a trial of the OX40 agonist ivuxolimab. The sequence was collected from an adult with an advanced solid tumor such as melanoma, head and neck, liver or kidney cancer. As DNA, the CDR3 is TGTGCCAGCAGATCGGACAGAAATAGCAATCAGCCCCAGCATTTT. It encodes CASRSDRNSNQPQHF.